This T cell receptor beta chain stems from a study of T-cell reconstitution after alpha-beta-depleted transplantation in children. Unique molecular identifiers were incorporated when the TCRbeta library was constructed. TCRdb re-derived calls from the PCR reads in MiXCR, one entry per CDR3 protein. The sample holds fewer than 550,000 distinct CDR3 sequences, 9.5% to 12% seen once. A note on this clonotype: Its antigen is undetermined.

Findings and caveats of the study: It was reported that alpha-beta T cells came from several hundred expanded graft clones (about two months after transplant). In some patients, recipient T cells and intrathymic progenitors surviving conditioning explained high day-60 diversity. Counts and diversity of T cells one year after transplant came mostly from newly produced T cells.

The sequencing here drew on PBMCs, mostly from graft donor cells, taken 180 days after TCRalphabeta/CD19-depleted stem cell transplant. This sequence originates from a female patient aged 2-10 years who had a stem cell transplant for aplastic anemia, so the T cells may come from the graft donor.

CDR3 sequence (DNA): TGTGCCAGCAAGGCGGGCGTCGGCGAGCAGTACGTC. It translates to CASKAGVGEQYV. The chain combines TRBV6-1 with TRBJ2-7; D is perhaps TRBD2 (5 bases). Germline assignment: CDR1 MNHNS and CDR2 SASEGT. The CDR3 runs to 12 residues. The V end was cut by 7 bases, the J end by 6 bases, with 13 bases between.